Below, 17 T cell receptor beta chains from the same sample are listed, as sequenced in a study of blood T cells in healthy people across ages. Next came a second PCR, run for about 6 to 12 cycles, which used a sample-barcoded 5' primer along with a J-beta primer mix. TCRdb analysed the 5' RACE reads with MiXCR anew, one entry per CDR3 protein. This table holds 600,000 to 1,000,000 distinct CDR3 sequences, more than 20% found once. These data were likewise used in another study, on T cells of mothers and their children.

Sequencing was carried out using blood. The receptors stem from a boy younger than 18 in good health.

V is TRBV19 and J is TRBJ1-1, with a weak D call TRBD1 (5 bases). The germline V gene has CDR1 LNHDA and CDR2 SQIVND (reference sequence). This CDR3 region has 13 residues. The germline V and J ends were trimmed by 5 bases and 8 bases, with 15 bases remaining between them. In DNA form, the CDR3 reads TGTGCCAGTAGTGCGGGGCGGGGAACCGAAGCTTTCTTT. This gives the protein CASSAGRGTEAFF.

In nucleotides, the CDR3 is TGTGCCAGCAGTCTCACAGGGGGTCTGAACACTGAAGCTTTCTTT. Translation: CASSLTGGLNTEAFF. The chain carries TRBV27 and TRBJ1-1; 8 bases match TRBD1. The CDR3 covers 15 residues. V lost 5 bases, J lost 0 bases, and 5 bases stayed unmatched. The germline gives CDR1 MNHEY, CDR2 SMNVEV (reference sequence).

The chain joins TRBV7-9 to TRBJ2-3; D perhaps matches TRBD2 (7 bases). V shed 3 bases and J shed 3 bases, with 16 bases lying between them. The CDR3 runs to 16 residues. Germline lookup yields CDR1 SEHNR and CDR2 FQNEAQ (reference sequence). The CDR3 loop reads CASSFPGGGGTDTQYF. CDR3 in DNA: TGTGCCAGCAGCTTCCCCGGGGGCGGGGGAACAGATACGCAGTATTTT.

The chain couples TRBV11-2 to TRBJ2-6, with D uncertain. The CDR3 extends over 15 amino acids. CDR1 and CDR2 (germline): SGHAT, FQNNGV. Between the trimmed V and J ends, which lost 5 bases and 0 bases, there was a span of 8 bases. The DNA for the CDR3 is TGTGCCAGCAGCCCATTATTCTCTGGGGCCAACGTCCTGACTTTC. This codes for CASSPLFSGANVLTF.

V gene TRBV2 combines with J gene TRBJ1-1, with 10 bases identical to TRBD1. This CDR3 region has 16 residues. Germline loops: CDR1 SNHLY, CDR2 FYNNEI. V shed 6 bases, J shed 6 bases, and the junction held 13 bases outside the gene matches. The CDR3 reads CASSPRTGGVLSEAFF. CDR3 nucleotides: TGTGCCAGCAGCCCTAGGACAGGGGGTGTCCTTTCTGAAGCTTTCTTT.

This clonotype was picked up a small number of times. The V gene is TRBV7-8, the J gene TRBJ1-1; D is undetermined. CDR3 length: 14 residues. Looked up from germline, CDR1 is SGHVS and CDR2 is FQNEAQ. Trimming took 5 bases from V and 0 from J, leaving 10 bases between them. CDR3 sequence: CASSIGALNTEAFF. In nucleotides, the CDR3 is TGTGCCAGCAGCATAGGAGCCTTGAACACTGAAGCTTTCTTT.

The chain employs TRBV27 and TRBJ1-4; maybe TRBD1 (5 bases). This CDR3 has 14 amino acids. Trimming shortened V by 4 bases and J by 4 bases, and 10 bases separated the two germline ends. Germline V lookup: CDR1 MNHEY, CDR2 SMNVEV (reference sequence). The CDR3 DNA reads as TGTGCCAGCAGTTCGGGACCGGGTAATGAAAAACTGTTTTTT. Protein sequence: CASSSGPGNEKLFF.

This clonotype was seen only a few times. The CDR3 DNA is TGTGCCAGCAGCTTAGTGCCAGGCGGTAATGAAAAACTGTTTTTT. This encodes CASSLVPGGNEKLFF. This chain connects TRBV7-2 to TRBJ1-4, with D unclear. In germline, CDR1 is SGHTA, CDR2 FQGNSA. Trimming pared 1 base from V and 4 bases from J, leaving 10 bases between. The CDR3 is 15 residues long.

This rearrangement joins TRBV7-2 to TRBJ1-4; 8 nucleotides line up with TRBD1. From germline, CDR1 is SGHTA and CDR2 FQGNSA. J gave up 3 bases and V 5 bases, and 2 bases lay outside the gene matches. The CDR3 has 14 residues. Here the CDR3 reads CASSAGGPNEKLFF. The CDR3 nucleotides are TGTGCCAGCAGCGCAGGGGGCCCTAATGAAAAACTGTTTTTT.

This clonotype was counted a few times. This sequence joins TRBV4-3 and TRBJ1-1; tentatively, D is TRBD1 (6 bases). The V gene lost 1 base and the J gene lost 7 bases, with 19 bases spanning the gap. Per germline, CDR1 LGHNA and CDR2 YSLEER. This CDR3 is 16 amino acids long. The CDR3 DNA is TGCGCCAGCAGCCAAGTCTCGGGGGGGCCTTTTGGTGAAGCTTTCTTT. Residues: CASSQVSGGPFGEAFF.

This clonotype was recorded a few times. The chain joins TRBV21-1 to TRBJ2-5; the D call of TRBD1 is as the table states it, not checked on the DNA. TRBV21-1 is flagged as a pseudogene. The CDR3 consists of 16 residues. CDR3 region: CASSKGDRGIRETQYF. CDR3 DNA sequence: TGTGCCAGCAGCAAGGGTGACAGGGGGATTCGAGAGACCCAGTACTTC.

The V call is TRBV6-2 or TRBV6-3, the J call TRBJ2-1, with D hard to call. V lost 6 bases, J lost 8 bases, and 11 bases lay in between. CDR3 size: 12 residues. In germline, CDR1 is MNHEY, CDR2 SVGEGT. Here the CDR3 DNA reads TGTGCCAGCAGCTCCTCCAGCTATGAGCAGTTCTTC. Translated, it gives CASSSSSYEQFF.

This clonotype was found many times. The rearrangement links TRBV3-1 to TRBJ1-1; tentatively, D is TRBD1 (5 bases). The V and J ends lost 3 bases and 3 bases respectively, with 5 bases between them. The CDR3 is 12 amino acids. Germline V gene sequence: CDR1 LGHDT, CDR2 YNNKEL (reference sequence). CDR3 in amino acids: CASSQGDTEAFF. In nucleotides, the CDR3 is TGTGCCAGCAGCCAGGGGGACACTGAAGCTTTCTTT. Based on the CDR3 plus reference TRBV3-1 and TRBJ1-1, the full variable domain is DTAVSQTPKYLVTQMGNDKSIKCEQNLGHDTMYWYKQDSKKFLKIMFSYNNKELIINETVPNRFSPKSPDKAHLNLHINSLELGDSAVYFCASSQGDTEAFFGQGTRLTVV.

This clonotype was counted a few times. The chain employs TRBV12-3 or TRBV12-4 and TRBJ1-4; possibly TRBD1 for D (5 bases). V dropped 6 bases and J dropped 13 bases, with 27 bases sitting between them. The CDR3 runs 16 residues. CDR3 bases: TGTGCCAGCAGCCCTGTAGTAGAGGGGCCCACGGTTGGACTGTTTTTT. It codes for CASSPVVEGPTVGLFF.

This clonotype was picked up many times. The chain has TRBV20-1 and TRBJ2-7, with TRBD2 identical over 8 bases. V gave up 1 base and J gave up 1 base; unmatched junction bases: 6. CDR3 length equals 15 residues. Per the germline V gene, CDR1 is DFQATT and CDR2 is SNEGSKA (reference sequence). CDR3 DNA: TGCAGTGCTAGAGTCTTCGGGAGGGCGTCCTACGAGCAGTACTTC. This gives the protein CSARVFGRASYEQYF.

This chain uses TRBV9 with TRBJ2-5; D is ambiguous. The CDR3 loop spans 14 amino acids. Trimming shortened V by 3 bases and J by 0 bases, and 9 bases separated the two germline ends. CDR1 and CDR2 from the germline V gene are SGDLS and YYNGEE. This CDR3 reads CASSGYSDQETQYF. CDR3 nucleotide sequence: TGTGCCAGCAGCGGCTACAGTGACCAAGAGACCCAGTACTTC. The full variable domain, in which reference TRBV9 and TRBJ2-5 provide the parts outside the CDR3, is DSGVTQTPKHLITATGQRVTLRCSPRSGDLSVYWYQQSLDQGLQFLIQYYNGEERAKGNILERFSAQQFPDLHSELNLSSLELGDSALYFCASSGYSDQETQYFGPGTRLLVL.

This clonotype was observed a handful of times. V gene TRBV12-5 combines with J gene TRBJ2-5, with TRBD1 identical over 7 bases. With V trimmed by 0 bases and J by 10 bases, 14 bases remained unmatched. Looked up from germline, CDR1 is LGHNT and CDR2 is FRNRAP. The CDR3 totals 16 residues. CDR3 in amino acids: CASGLVLDREVSFQYF. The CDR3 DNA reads TGTGCTAGTGGTTTGGTACTTGACAGGGAAGTGTCATTCCAGTACTTC.